These 12 T cell receptor beta chains came from one sample sequenced in a study of T cell responses to AZD1222 COVID-19 vaccine. Using immunoSEQ multiplex PCR, the repertoire was profiled, and TCRdb retains in-frame clones only, with some absent. The sample comprises about 190,000 clones, about 94% of which are singletons, and roughly 8.4% rests with the top ten. The starting material was peripheral blood, obtained on day 0 of AZD1222 vaccination. These TCRs come from an adult in good health.

The rearrangement joins TRBV19 to TRBJ1-5; D is possibly TRBD1 (6 bases). V was clipped by 3 bases and J by 5 bases, with 14 bases between them. The CDR3 is made up of 15 amino acids. Germline values: CDR1 LNHDA, CDR2 SQIVND (reference sequence). The DNA for the CDR3 is TGTGCCAGTAGTATTACAGGGCTGGAGGATCAGCCCCAGCATTTT. This sequence encodes CASSITGLEDQPQHF.

The rearrangement joins TRBV3-1 (or the pseudogene TRBV3-2) to TRBJ1-1, with 9 bases matching TRBD1. V lost 0 bases to trimming and J lost 1 base; unmatched junction nucleotides: 3. The length of the CDR3 is 16 residues. CDR1 is LGHDT and CDR2 is YNNKEL in the germline V gene (reference sequence). The CDR3 nucleotides are TGTGCCAGCAGCCAAGAAAGGGGACAGGGGAACACTGAAGCTTTCTTT. Encoded protein: CASSQERGQGNTEAFF.

CDR3 sequence: CAIGQAREAFF. In DNA form, the CDR3 reads TGTGCCATCGGCCAGGCCAGGGAAGCTTTCTTT. The chain links TRBV10-3 to TRBJ1-1; no firm D call. Looked up from germline, CDR1 is ENHRY and CDR2 is SYGVKD. Trimming left V 8 bases short and J 8 bases short, with 12 bases between. This CDR3 is 11 amino acids long.

V usage is TRBV7-2 and J usage is TRBJ2-1; maybe TRBD2 (5 bases). CDR1 is SGHTA and CDR2 is FQGNSA in the germline V gene. V was cut by 2 bases and J by 5 bases, with 10 bases left in between. This CDR3 has 14 residues. The CDR3 sequence is CASSLIRGNNEQFF. The DNA for the CDR3 is TGTGCCAGCAGCTTAATCCGGGGAAACAATGAGCAGTTCTTC.

The chain carries TRBV15 and TRBJ1-1, with 8 nucleotides matching TRBD1. Germline CDR1 reads LNHNV; CDR2 reads YYDKDF (reference sequence). Germline trimming cut 1 base from V and 5 bases from J; bases unmatched to any gene: 6. CDR3 length: 15 residues. The CDR3: CATSRGQGQGTEAFF. CDR3 bases: TGTGCCACCAGCAGAGGACAGGGGCAAGGTACTGAAGCTTTCTTT.

This chain connects TRBV6-1 to TRBJ1-1; D remains unclear. This CDR3 spans 8 amino acids. Per germline, CDR1 MNHNS and CDR2 SASEGT. The V end lost 8 bases, the J end lost 8 bases, and 3 bases lay between the germline ends. CDR3 protein: CASDEAFF. The CDR3, as DNA: TGTGCCAGCGACGAAGCTTTCTTT.

This chain joins TRBV27 and TRBJ1-1; 7 bases match TRBD1. V lost 6 bases, J lost 1 base, and 2 bases stayed unmatched. This CDR3 spans 13 amino acids. In germline, CDR1 is MNHEY, CDR2 SMNVEV (reference sequence). CDR3 amino acids: CASRGQPNTEAFF. DNA for the CDR3: TGTGCCAGCAGGGGACAGCCGAACACTGAAGCTTTCTTT.

This sequence joins TRBV4-3 and TRBJ2-1; the match to TRBD1 covers 9 bases. The CDR3 consists of 15 residues. V lost 0 bases, J lost 5 bases, and 2 bases stayed unmatched. The germline V gene encodes CDR1 LGHNA and CDR2 YSLEER. CDR3 protein: CASSQDGDRDNEQFF. In DNA, the CDR3 is TGCGCCAGCAGCCAAGATGGGGACAGGGACAATGAGCAGTTCTTC.

This clone was seen more than once but under ten times. The rearrangement joins TRBV14 to TRBJ2-2, with D uncertain. Trimming cost V 5 bases and J 4 bases, with 14 bases left between them. Germline-derived CDR1 and CDR2 are SGHDN and FVKESK. The CDR3 spans 15 residues. The CDR3 DNA reads TGTGCCAGCAGCGTCTTTGCCCGAGGCACCGGGGAGCTGTTTTTT. Translation: CASSVFARGTGELFF. Together with reference TRBV14 and TRBJ2-2, the CDR3 gives the full variable domain: EAGVTQFPSHSVIEKGQTVTLRCDPISGHDNLYWYRRVMGKEIKFLLHFVKESKQDESGMPNNRFLAERTGGTYSTLKVQPAELEDSGVYFCASSVFARGTGELFFGEGSRLTVL.

This clone appeared a single time. The chain is built from TRBV21-1 and TRBJ2-7; TRBD1 is the table's D call, not checked against the DNA. TRBV21-1 is described as a pseudogene. This CDR3 region has 13 residues. CDR3 region: CAIAGYRAYEQYF. The CDR3 coding sequence is TGTGCCATCGCAGGGTACAGAGCCTACGAGCAGTACTTC.

This chain joins TRBV25-1 and TRBJ2-2; the D gene is possibly TRBD2 (7 bases). With 4 bases removed from V and 0 bases from J, the gap between germline ends came to 18 bases. The CDR3 contains 18 residues. Per germline, CDR1 MGHDK and CDR2 SYGVNS. The DNA for the CDR3 is TGTGCCAGCAGTGGGGGGCCCGCTAGCGGCACGAACACCGGGGAGCTGTTTTTT. This sequence encodes CASSGGPASGTNTGELFF.

The gene calls are TRBV4-1 and TRBJ2-1, with 10 bases aligning to TRBD2. Germline-derived CDR1 and CDR2 are MGHRA and YSYEKL. V shed 3 bases and J 4 bases; nucleotides not matched to a gene: 3. The CDR3 sequence is 15 residues long. CDR3 sequence: CASSQTSGLYNEQFF. The CDR3, as DNA: TGCGCCAGCAGCCAGACTAGCGGGCTGTACAATGAGCAGTTCTTC.